This T cell receptor beta chain is drawn from a study of blood T cells in healthy people across ages. Study results and caveats: Unsorted PBMCs prevented conclusive naive versus antigen-experienced comparison.

Through a sample-barcoded 5' primer and a J-beta primer mix, a second PCR was run for roughly 7 to 11 cycles. TCRdb re-derived calls from the 5' RACE reads in MiXCR, one entry per CDR3 protein. The table includes some 1.7 million distinct CDR3 sequences, roughly 27% detected once. This clonotype appeared many times. Its cognate antigen is unknown. CDR3 length: 13 amino acids. Germline values: CDR1 MNHNY, CDR2 SVGAGI (reference sequence). The ends were cut back, 5 bases at V and 3 bases at J, with 10 bases in the middle. The sequence came from a woman aged 30 to 39 in good health. The V call is TRBV6-6, the J call TRBJ1-2; tentative D call: TRBD1 (5 bases). What was sequenced was blood. In DNA form, the CDR3 reads TGTGCCAGCAGTGTACAGGAGTACTATGGCTACACCTTC. This sequence encodes CASSVQEYYGYTF.